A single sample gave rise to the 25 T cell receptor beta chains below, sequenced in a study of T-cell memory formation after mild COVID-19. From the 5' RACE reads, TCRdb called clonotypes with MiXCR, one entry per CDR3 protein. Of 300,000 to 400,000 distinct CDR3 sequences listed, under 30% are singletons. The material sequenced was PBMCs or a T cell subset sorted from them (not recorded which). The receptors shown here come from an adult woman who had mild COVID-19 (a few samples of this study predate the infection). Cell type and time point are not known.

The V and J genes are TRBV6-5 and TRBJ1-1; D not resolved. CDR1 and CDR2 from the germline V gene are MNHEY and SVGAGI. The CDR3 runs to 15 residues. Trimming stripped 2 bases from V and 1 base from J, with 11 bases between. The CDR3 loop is CASSYLHDENTEAFF. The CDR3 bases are TGTGCCAGCAGTTACCTACATGACGAGAACACTGAAGCTTTCTTT.

The DNA of the CDR3 is TGCGCCAGCAGCCCTGGGATTGACTACGAGCAGTACTTC. Protein sequence: CASSPGIDYEQYF. V usage is TRBV5-1 and J usage is TRBJ2-7; D is unresolved. Germline V gives CDR1 SGHRS, CDR2 YFSETQ. V was cut by 4 bases and J by 3 bases, with 11 bases left in between. This CDR3 is built from 13 residues. The variable domain in full, with the rest retrieved from reference TRBV5-1 and TRBJ2-7, is KAGVTQTPRYLIKTRGQQVTLSCSPISGHRSVSWYQQTPGQGLQFLFEYFSETQRNKGNFPGRFSGRQFSNSRSEMNVSTLELGDSALYLCASSPGIDYEQYFGPGTRLTVT.

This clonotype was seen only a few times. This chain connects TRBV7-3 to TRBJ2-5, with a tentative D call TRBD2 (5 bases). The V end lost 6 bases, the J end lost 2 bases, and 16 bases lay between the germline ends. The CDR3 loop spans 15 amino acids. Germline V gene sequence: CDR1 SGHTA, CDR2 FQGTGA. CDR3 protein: CASSSDSLAQETQYF. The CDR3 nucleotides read TGTGCCAGCAGTTCCGACTCGCTAGCTCAAGAGACCCAGTACTTC.

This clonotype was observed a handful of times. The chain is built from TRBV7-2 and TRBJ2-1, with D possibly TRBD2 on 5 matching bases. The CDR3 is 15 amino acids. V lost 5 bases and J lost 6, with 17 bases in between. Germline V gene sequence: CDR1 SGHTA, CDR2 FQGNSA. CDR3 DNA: TGTGCCAGCAGCCAGACTAACGGTGCCGCCAATGAGCAGTTCTTC. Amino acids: CASSQTNGAANEQFF.

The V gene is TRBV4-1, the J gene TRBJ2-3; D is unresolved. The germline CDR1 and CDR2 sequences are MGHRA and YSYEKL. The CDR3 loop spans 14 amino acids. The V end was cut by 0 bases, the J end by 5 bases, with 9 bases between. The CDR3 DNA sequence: TGCGCCAGCAGCCAAGATGGAGTGAAAGATACGCAGTATTTT. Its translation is CASSQDGVKDTQYF.

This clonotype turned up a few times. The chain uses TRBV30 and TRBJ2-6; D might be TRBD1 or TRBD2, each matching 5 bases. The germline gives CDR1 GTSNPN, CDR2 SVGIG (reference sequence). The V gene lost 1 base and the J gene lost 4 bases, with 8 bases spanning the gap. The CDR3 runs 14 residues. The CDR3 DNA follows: TGTGCCTGGAGTGAAGGGACCGGGGCCAACGTCCTGACTTTC. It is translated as CAWSEGTGANVLTF. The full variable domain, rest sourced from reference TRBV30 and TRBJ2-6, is SQTIHQWPATLVQPVGSPLSLECTVEGTSNPNLYWYRQAAGRGLQLLFYSVGIGQISSEVPQNLSASRPQDRQFILSSKKLLLSDSGFYLCAWSEGTGANVLTFGAGSRLTVL.

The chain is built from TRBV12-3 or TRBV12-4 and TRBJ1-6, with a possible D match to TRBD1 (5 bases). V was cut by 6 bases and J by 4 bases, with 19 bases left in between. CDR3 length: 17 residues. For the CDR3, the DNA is TGTGCCAGCAGCTGGACACTCCCTGGGCCTTATAATTCACCCCTCCACTTT. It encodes CASSWTLPGPYNSPLHF.

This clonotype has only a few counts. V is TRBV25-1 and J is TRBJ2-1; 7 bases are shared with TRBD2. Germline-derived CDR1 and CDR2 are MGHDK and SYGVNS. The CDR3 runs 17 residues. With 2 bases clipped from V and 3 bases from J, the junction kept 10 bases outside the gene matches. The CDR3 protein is CASSEPTSRNLYNEQFF. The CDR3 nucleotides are TGTGCCAGCAGTGAACCGACTAGCAGAAACCTCTACAATGAGCAGTTCTTC. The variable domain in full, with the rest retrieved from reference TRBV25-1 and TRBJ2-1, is EADIYQTPRYLVIGTGKKITLECSQTMGHDKMYWYQQDPGMELHLIHYSYGVNSTEKGDLSSESTVSRIRTEHFPLTLESARPSHTSQYLCASSEPTSRNLYNEQFFGPGTRLTVL.

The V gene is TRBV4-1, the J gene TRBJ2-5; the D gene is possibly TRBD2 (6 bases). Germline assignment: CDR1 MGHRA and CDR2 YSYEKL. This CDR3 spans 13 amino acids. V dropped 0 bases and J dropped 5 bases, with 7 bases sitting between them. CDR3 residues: CASSQDGGETQYF. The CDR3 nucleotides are TGCGCCAGCAGCCAAGACGGAGGGGAGACCCAGTACTTC.

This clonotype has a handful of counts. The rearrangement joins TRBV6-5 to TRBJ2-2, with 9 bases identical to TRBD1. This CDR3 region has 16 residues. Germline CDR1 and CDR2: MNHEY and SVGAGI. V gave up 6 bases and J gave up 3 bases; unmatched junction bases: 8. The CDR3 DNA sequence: TGTGCCAGCAGACATACAGGGGGCAGTTACACCGGGGAGCTGTTTTTT. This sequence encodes CASRHTGGSYTGELFF.

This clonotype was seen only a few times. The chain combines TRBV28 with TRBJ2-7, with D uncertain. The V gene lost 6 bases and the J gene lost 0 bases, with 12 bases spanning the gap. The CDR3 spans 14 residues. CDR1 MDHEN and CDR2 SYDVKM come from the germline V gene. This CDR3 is CASRDGRNSYEQYF. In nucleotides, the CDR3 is TGTGCCAGCAGGGACGGACGGAACTCCTACGAGCAGTACTTC.

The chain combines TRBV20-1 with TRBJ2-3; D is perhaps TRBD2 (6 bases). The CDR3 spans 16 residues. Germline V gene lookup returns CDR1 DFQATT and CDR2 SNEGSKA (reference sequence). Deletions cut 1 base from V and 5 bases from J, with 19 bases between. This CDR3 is CSARAMGGPMGDTQYF. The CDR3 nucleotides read TGCAGTGCTAGAGCCATGGGAGGCCCGATGGGAGATACGCAGTATTTT.

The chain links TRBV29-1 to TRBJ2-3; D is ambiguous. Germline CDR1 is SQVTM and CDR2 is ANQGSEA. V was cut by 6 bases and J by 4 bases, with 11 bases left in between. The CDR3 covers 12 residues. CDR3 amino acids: CSVQGPPDTQYF. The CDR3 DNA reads TGCAGCGTCCAAGGGCCCCCAGATACGCAGTATTTT.

DNA of the CDR3: TGTGCCAGCAGTTTGTGGGGACCGAATGAAAAACTGTTTTTT. It codes for CASSLWGPNEKLFF. V gene TRBV27 combines with J gene TRBJ1-4, with a possible D match to TRBD1 (5 bases). V lost 3 bases and J lost 5, with 10 bases in between. This CDR3 comprises 14 residues. Germline CDR1 is MNHEY and CDR2 is SMNVEV (reference sequence).

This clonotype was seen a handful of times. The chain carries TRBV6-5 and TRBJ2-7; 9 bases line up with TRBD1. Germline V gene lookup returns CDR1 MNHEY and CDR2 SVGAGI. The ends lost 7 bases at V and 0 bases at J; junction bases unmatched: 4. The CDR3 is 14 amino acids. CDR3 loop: CASKMGQGSYEQYF. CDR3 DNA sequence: TGTGCCAGCAAAATGGGACAGGGCTCCTACGAGCAGTACTTC.

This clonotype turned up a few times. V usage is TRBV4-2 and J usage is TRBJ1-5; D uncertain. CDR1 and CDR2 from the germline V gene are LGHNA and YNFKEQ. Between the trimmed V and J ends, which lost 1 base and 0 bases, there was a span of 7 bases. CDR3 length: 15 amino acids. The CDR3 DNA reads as TGTGCCAGCAGCCAAGTCGCAGGTAGCAATCAGCCCCAGCATTTT. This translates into CASSQVAGSNQPQHF.

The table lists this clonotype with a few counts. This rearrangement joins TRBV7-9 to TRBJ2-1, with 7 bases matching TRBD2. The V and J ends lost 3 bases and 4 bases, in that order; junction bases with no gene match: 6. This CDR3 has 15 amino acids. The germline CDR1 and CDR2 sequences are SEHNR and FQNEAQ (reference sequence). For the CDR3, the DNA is TGTGCCAGCAGCTTGGAGCGGGGCATATACAATGAGCAGTTCTTC. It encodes CASSLERGIYNEQFF.

This chain's CDR3 is CSARGSGGWNQPQHF. For the CDR3, the DNA is TGCAGTGCTAGAGGCTCAGGGGGCTGGAATCAGCCCCAGCATTTT. This chain uses TRBV20-1 with TRBJ1-5; 8 nucleotides align to TRBD1. CDR1 DFQATT and CDR2 SNEGSKA come from the germline V gene (reference sequence). V was clipped by 1 base and J by 4 bases; unmatched bases: 6. CDR3 length: 15 residues.

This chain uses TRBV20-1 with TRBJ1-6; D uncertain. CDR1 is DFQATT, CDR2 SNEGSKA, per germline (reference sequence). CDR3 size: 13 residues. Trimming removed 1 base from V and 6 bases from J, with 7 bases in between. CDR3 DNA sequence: TGCAGTGCTAGAGCGGACGGTAATTCACCCCTCCACTTT. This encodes CSARADGNSPLHF.

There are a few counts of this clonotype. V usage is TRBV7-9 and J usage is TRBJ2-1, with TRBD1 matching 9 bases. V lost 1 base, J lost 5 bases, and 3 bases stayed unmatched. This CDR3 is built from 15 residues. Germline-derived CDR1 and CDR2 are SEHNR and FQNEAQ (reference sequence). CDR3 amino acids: CASSLVGTGNNEQFF. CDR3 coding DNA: TGTGCCAGCAGCTTAGTAGGGACAGGGAACAATGAGCAGTTCTTC.

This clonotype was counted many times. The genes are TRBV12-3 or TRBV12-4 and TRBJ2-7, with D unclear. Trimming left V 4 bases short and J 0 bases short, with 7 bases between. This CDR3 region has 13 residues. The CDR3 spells CASSSRSSYEQYF. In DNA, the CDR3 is TGTGCCAGCAGTTCACGGAGCTCCTACGAGCAGTACTTC.

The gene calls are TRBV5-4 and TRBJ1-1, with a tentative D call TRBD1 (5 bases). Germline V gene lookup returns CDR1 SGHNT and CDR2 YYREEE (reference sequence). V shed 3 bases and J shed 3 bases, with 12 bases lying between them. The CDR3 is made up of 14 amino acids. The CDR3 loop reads CASSSPGRDTEAFF. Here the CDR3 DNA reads TGTGCCAGCAGCTCCCCAGGGAGGGACACTGAAGCTTTCTTT. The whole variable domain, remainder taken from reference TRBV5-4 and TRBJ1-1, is ETGVTQSPTHLIKTRGQQVTLRCSSQSGHNTVSWYQQALGQGPQFIFQYYREEENGRGNFPPRFSGLQFPNYSSELNVNALELDDSALYLCASSSPGRDTEAFFGQGTRLTVV.

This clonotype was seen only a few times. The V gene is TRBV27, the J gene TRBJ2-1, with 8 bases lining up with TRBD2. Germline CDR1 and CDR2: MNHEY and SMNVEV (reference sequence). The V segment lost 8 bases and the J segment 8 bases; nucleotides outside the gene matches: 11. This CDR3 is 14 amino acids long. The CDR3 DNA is TGTGCCAGCGGATCGGGACTAGGAGTCCATGAGCAGTTCTTC. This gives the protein CASGSGLGVHEQFF.

CDR3 nucleotides: TGTGCCAGCAGTTACGCCGGGACGGTCCAAGAGACCCAGTACTTC. Residues: CASSYAGTVQETQYF. V usage is TRBV27 and J usage is TRBJ2-5; possibly TRBD1 or TRBD2 for D (5 bases each). V was trimmed by 4 bases and J by 1 base, leaving 13 bases between them. The CDR3 runs to 15 residues. Germline lookup yields CDR1 MNHEY and CDR2 SMNVEV (reference sequence).

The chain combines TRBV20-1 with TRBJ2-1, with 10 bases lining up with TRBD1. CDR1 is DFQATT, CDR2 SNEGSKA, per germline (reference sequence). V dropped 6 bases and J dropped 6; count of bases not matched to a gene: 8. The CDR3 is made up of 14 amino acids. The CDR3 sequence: CSAGTGARVNEQFF. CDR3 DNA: TGCAGTGCCGGGACAGGGGCGAGGGTCAATGAGCAGTTCTTC.